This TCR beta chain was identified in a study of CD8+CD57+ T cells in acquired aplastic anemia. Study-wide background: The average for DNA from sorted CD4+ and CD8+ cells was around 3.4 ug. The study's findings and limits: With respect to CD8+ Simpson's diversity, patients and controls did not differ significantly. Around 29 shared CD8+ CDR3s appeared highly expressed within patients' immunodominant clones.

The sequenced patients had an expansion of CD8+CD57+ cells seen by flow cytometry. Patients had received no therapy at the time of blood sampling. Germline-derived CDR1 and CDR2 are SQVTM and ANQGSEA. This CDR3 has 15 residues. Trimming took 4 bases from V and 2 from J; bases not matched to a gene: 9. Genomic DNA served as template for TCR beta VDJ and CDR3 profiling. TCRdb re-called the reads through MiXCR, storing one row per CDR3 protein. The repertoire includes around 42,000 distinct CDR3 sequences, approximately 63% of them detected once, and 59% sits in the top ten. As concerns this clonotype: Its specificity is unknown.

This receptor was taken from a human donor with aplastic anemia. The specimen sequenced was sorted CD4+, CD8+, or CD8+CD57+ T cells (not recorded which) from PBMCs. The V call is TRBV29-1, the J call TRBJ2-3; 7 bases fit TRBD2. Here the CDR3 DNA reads TGCAGCGTTGGCCTCAGCGGGGCAGCCACAGATACGCAGTATTTT. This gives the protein CSVGLSGAATDTQYF.